The source of this T cell receptor beta chain is a study of cytomegalovirus exposure and HLA in healthy donors. Study at large: Earlier findings included roughly 120 million unique TCR beta sequences obtained from 170 million or so T cells.

PCR involved 60 Vbeta and 13 Jbeta primers. The data were produced by immunoSEQ multiplex PCR, yet TCRdb's version contains in-frame clones alone and is incomplete. The data show 140,000 to 150,000 clones, around 72% seen once. Germline V CDR1 and CDR2: SQVTM, ANQGSEA. V was cut by 3 bases and J by 0 bases, with 11 bases left in between. The CDR3 extends over 15 amino acids. The sequence was obtained from a man in his forties in good health and CMV-seronegative. The sample comprised PBMCs. This chain connects TRBV29-1 to TRBJ1-4, with D maybe TRBD1 (6 bases). The DNA for the CDR3 is TGCAGCGTTGATCTGGGGGCTGCAACTAATGAAAAACTGTTTTTT. Translation: CSVDLGAATNEKLFF. The full variable domain, rest sourced from reference TRBV29-1 and TRBJ1-4, is SAVISQKPSRDICQRGTSLTIQCQVDSQVTMMFWYRQQPGQSLTLIATANQGSEATYESGFVIDKFPISRPNLTFSTLTVSNMSPEDSSIYLCSVDLGAATNEKLFFGSGTQLSVL.